This entry is about one TCR beta chain. Antigen specificity is unknown. UMI-labeled 5' RACE TRB cDNA libraries were prepared from the cells. TCRdb re-called the 5' RACE reads and shows each CDR3 protein once, DNA omitted. This repertoire comprises 70,000 to 95,000 distinct CDR3 sequences; its ten largest clones make up roughly 1.8%. Naive CD8+ T cells showed a CD45RO-CCR7+CD27+CD95- phenotype. The data originate from a study of CXCR3-negative and CXCR3-positive naive CD8 T cells. Whole-study findings and limits: Naive cells used TRBV-TRBJ genes in much the same way whether CXCR3-negative or CXCR3-positive; memory cells did not. In CXCR3-positive naive cells, the TRB CDR3s were more hydrophobic than in CXCR3-negative naive cells. Diversity was high in both naive subsets and much lower in memory cells.

This CDR3 region has 15 residues. Germline loops: CDR1 SGHAT, CDR2 FQNNGV. The source is a human donor in good health. Some clones in this sample may be carry-over from other donors' samples. This chain joins TRBV11-2 and TRBJ2-1. The specimen was naive CXCR3- CD8+ T cells from blood. The subset: CD45RO-CCR7+CD27+CD95- naive CD8+ T cells lacking CXCR3 (TNR3-). The CDR3 is CASSSGTGPYNEQFF.